A single sample gave rise to the 8 T cell receptor beta chains below, sequenced in a study of blood T cell repertoires in COVID-19. Here immunoSEQ multiplex PCR was the method, and the copy in TCRdb shows in-frame clones only, minus some. This sample has approximately 300,000 clones, with 80% to 95% found just once. The specimen sequenced was PBMCs or T cells enriched from blood (not recorded which). The receptors derive from a woman under 40 who had recovered from COVID-19.

V and J are TRBV27 and TRBJ2-5, with TRBD2 matching 15 bases. The germline CDR1 and CDR2 sequences are MNHEY and SMNVEV (reference sequence). The CDR3 is 17 residues long. V shed 5 bases, J shed 3 bases, and the junction held 7 bases outside the gene matches. The CDR3 loop is CASSPWTSGGAEETQYF. CDR3 coding DNA: TGTGCCAGCAGTCCCTGGACTAGCGGGGGGGCCGAAGAGACCCAGTACTTC.

The chain is built from TRBV5-1 and TRBJ2-2, with 8 bases lining up with TRBD1. CDR3 length: 15 residues. Germline V gene lookup returns CDR1 SGHRS and CDR2 YFSETQ. Losses at the gene ends were 0 bases for V and 4 bases for J; bases not matched to a gene: 2. CDR3 amino acids: CASSLAQGGTGELFF. The DNA of the CDR3 is TGCGCCAGCAGCTTGGCACAGGGGGGCACCGGGGAGCTGTTTTTT. Full variable domain (remainder filled in from reference TRBV5-1 and TRBJ2-2): KAGVTQTPRYLIKTRGQQVTLSCSPISGHRSVSWYQQTPGQGLQFLFEYFSETQRNKGNFPGRFSGRQFSNSRSEMNVSTLELGDSALYLCASSLAQGGTGELFFGEGSRLTVL.

This chain connects TRBV19 to TRBJ2-3, with 10 positions matching TRBD2. V trimming: 6 bases; J trimming: 3 bases; junction bases outside the gene matches: 12. This CDR3 is built from 17 residues. Looked up from germline, CDR1 is LNHDA and CDR2 is SQIVND (reference sequence). DNA of the CDR3: TGTGCCAGTAGCGGACTAGCGGCAAACGGAAGTACAGATACGCAGTATTTT. It codes for CASSGLAANGSTDTQYF.

In its sample, this clone was seen once. This chain uses TRBV9 with TRBJ1-2; tentative D call: TRBD1 (6 bases). Germline CDR1 reads SGDLS; CDR2 reads YYNGEE. V lost 1 base and J lost 0, with 13 bases in between. CDR3 length: 16 amino acids. The CDR3 loop is CASSVKGTQTNYGYTF. Here the CDR3 DNA reads TGTGCCAGCAGCGTAAAAGGGACACAAACTAACTATGGCTACACCTTC.

The V gene is TRBV6-6, the J gene TRBJ1-2; 7 bases fit TRBD1. With V trimmed by 7 bases and J by 4 bases, 6 bases remained unmatched. Germline lookup yields CDR1 MNHNY and CDR2 SVGAGI (reference sequence). This CDR3 contains 13 residues. The CDR3 nucleotides are TGTGCCAGCACAACAGGGGCCGGCTATGGCTACACCTTC. Residues: CASTTGAGYGYTF.

The V gene is TRBV27, the J gene TRBJ2-1; no firm D call. Trimming cost V 6 bases and J 6 bases, with 9 bases left between them. The CDR3 has 12 amino acids. Germline assignment: CDR1 MNHEY and CDR2 SMNVEV (reference sequence). This CDR3 reads CASSFNTNEQFF. The CDR3 DNA reads as TGTGCCAGCAGCTTCAACACCAATGAGCAGTTCTTC.

This rearrangement joins TRBV7-2 to TRBJ2-7; D is uncertain. The CDR3 totals 14 residues. Germline V lookup: CDR1 SGHTA, CDR2 FQGNSA. The germline V and J ends were trimmed by 5 bases and 0 bases, with 11 bases remaining between them. The DNA of the CDR3 is TGTGCCAGCAGCGACCAGGTTTACTCCTACGAGCAGTACTTC. This encodes CASSDQVYSYEQYF.

The chain employs TRBV28 and TRBJ1-1, with 7 positions matching TRBD1. Trimming at V came to 7 bases and at J to 0 bases, leaving 5 bases not matched to a gene. CDR3 size: 14 residues. The germline CDR1 and CDR2 sequences are MDHEN and SYDVKM. The CDR3 coding sequence is TGTGCCAGCACCAAGGGGGCACTGAACACTGAAGCTTTCTTT. This gives the protein CASTKGALNTEAFF.